The clone carrying this T cell receptor beta chain was seen a few times. Its antigen remains unknown. The source of the sample is a study of T cells after yellow fever vaccination. Study results and limitations: The booster saw the reappearance of most primary-vaccination clones (roughly 96% CD4, about 88% CD8). Overall, a small share of clonotypes was seen in both CD4 and CD8 compartments. Contamination of FACS-sorted repertoires by abundant clonotypes from the bulk population could occur.

Generation of TCR cDNA used 5'RACE template switching (which added a universal primer site and UMIs). TCRdb analysed the 5' RACE reads with MiXCR anew, one entry per CDR3 protein. The table lists a few hundred thousand distinct CDR3 sequences, roughly 7.5% of them singletons, with 17% in the top ten. Trimming removed 10 bases at V and 10 bases at J, with 14 bases between. CDR1 and CDR2 from the germline V gene are MNHEY and SVGEGT. The CDR3 consists of 10 residues. This rearrangement joins TRBV6-2 or TRBV6-3 to TRBJ2-7; a weak D match, TRBD1 (5 bases). This sample comprised PBMCs, obtained around 45 days after the first yellow fever vaccination. The TCR was taken from a man aged 18 to 29 who received the YFV17D yellow fever vaccine. The CDR3 DNA sequence: TGTGCCATCGGACAAGCCGTACAGTACTTC. As protein: CAIGQAVQYF.